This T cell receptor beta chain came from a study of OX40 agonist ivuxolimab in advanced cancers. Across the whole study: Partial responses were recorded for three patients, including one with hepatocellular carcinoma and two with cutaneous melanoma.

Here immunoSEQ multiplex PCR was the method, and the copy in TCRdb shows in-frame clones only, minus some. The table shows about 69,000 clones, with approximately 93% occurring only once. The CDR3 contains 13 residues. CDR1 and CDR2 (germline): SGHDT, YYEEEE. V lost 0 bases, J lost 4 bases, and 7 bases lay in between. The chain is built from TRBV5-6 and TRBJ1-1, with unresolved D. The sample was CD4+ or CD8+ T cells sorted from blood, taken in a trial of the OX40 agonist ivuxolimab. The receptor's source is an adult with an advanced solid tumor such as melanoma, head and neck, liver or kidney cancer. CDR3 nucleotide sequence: TGTGCCAGCAGCTTGGCCGGGGTCACTGAAGCTTTCTTT. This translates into CASSLAGVTEAFF. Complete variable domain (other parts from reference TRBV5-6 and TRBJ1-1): DAGVTQSPTHLIKTRGQQVTLRCSPKSGHDTVSWYQQALGQGPQFIFQYYEEEERQRGNFPDRFSGHQFPNYSSELNVNALLLGDSALYLCASSLAGVTEAFFGQGTRLTVV.